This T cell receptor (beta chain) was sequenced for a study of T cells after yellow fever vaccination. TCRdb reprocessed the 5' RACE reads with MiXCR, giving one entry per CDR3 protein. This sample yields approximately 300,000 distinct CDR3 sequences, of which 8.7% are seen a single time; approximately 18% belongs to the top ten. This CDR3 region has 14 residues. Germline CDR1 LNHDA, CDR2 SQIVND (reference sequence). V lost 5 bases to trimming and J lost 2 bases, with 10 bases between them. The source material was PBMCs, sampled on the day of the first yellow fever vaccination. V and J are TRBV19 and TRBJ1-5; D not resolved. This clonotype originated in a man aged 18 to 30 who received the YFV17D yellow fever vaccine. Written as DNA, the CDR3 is TGTGCCAGTAGTGGGCGCCCGGGCAATCAGCCCCAGCATTTT. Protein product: CASSGRPGNQPQHF.